This entry concerns a single T cell receptor beta chain. The V gene's germline CDR1 is SEHNR and CDR2 FQNEAQ (reference sequence). The CDR3 length is 17 residues. Trimming took 5 bases from V and 2 from J; bases not matched to a gene: 9. The sample comes from a study of shared clonotypes between healthy human individuals. Sequenced by immunoSEQ multiplex PCR; TCRdb stores in-frame clones only, minus some. Among 2.3 million or so clones listed, over 85% were seen once. This clonotype was sampled from a man between 18 and 29 years old in good health. Some clones in this sample may be carry-over from other donors' samples. This sequence joins TRBV7-9 and TRBJ2-2; 9 bases are shared with TRBD2. Sequencing was performed on naive CD4+ T cells from PBMCs. As for subset: CD45RA+ positively selected. CDR3 DNA: TGTGCCAGCAGCGAAACCTGGACTAGCGACAACACCGGGGAGCTGTTTTTT. As protein: CASSETWTSDNTGELFF.